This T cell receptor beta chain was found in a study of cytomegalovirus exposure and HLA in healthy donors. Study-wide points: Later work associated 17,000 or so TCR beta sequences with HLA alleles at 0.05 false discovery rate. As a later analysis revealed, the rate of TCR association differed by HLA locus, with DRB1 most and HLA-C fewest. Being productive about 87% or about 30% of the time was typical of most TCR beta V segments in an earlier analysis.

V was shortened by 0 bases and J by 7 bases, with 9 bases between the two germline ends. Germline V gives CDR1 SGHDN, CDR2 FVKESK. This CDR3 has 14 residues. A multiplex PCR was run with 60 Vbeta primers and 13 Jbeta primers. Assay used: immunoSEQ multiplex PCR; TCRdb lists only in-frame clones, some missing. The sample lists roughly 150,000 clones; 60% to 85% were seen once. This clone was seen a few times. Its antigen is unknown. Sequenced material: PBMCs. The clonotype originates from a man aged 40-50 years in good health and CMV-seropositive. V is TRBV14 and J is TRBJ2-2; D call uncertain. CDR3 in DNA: TGTGCCAGCAGCCAAGATTGGCCCAACGGGGAGCTGTTTTTT. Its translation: CASSQDWPNGELFF.